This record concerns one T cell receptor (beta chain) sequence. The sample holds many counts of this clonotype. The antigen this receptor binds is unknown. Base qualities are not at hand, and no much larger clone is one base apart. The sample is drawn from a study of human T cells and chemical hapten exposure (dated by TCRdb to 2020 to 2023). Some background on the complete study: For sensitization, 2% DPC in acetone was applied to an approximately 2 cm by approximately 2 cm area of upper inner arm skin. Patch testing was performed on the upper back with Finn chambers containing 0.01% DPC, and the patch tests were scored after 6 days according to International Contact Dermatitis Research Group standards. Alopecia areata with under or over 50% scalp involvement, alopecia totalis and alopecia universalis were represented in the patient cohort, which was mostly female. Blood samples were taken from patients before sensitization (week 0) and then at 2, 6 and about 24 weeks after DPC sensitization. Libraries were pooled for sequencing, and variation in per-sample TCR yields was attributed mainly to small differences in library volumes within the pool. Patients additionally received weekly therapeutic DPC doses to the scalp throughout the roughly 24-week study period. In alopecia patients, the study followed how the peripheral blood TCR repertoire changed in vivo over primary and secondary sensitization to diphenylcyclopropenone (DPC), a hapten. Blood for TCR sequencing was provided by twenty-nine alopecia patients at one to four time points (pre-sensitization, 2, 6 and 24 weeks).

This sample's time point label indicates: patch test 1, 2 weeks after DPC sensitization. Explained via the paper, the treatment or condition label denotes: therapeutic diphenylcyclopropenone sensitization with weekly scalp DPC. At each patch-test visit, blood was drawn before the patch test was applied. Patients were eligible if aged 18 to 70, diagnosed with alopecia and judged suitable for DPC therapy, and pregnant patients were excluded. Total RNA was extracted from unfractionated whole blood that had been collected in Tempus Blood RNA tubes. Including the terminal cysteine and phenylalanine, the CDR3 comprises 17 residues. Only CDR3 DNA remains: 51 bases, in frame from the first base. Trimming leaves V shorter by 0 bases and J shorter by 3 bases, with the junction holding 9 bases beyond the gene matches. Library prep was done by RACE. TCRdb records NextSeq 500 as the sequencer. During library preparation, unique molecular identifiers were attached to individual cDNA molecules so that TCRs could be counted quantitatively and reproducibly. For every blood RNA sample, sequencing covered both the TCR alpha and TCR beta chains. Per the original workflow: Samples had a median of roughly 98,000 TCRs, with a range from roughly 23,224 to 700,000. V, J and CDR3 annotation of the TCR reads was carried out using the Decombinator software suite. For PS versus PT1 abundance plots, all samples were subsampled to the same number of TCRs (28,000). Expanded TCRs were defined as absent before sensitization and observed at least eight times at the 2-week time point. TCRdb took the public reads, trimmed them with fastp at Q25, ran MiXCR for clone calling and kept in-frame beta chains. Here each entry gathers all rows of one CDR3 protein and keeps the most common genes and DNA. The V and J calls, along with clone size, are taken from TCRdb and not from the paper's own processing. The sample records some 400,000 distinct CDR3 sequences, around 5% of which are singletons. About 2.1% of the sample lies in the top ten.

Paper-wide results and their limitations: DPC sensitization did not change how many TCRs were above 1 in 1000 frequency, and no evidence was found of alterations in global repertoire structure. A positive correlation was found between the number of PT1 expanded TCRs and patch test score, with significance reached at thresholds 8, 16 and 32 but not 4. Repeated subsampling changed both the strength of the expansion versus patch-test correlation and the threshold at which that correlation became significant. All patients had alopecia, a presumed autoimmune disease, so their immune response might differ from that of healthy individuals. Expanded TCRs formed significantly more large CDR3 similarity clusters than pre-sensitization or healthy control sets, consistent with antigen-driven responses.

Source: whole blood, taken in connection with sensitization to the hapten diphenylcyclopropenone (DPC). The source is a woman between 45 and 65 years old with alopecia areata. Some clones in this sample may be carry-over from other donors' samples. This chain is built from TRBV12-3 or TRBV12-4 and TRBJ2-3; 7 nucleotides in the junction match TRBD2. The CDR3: CASSLAPGAGPTDTQYF. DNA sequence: TGTGCCAGCAGTTTAGCGCCAGGAGCGGGGCCAACAGATACGCAGTATTTT.